Shown below are 23 T cell receptor beta chains from a single sample sequenced in a study of blood T cells in healthy people across ages. Combining a sample-barcoded 5' primer with a J-beta primer mix, a second PCR ran for roughly 7 to 11 cycles. TCRdb redid the calling of the 5' RACE reads with MiXCR, one entry per CDR3 protein. The sample shows about 640,000 distinct CDR3 sequences, roughly 50% of them seen only once. Sequences were obtained from blood. Every receptor here comes from a man in his sixties in good health.

The chain links TRBV20-1 to TRBJ2-1, with D perhaps TRBD1 or TRBD2 (5 bases each). This CDR3 comprises 13 residues. V lost 5 bases, J lost 6 bases, and 14 bases lay in between. Germline V gives CDR1 DFQATT, CDR2 SNEGSKA (reference sequence). CDR3 region: CSASRGTSNEQFF. The CDR3 DNA reads TGCAGTGCTTCCCGTGGGACGAGCAATGAGCAGTTCTTC.

J is TRBJ1-4 and V is TRBV5-4; the D is unclear. Germline-derived CDR1 and CDR2 are SGHNT and YYREEE (reference sequence). The CDR3 sequence is 15 residues long. The V end lost 4 bases, the J end lost 0 bases, and 10 bases lay between the germline ends. For the CDR3, the DNA is TGTGCCAGCAGCACGTCTGGGGCAACTAATGAAAAACTGTTTTTT. It specifies CASSTSGATNEKLFF.

This clonotype was seen a few times. Here the CDR3 reads CASSSGGGGTNSPLHF. The DNA for the CDR3 is TGTGCCAGCAGCTCCGGGGGAGGGGGCACTAATTCACCCCTCCACTTT. The chain combines TRBV13 with TRBJ1-6; 7 bases are shared with TRBD1. In germline, CDR1 is PRHDT, CDR2 FYEKMQ (reference sequence). There are 16 residues in the CDR3. The trim removed 4 bases at V and 6 bases at J, leaving 9 bases unmatched.

The chain links TRBV27 to TRBJ1-2; tentatively, D is TRBD1 (6 bases). The germline V gene encodes CDR1 MNHEY and CDR2 SMNVEV (reference sequence). V was trimmed by 4 bases and J by 3 bases, leaving 15 bases between them. The CDR3 runs to 15 residues. CDR3 region: CASSYSRGGDYGYTF. The CDR3 DNA follows: TGTGCCAGCAGTTACAGCAGGGGTGGGGACTATGGCTACACCTTC.

The genes are TRBV27 and TRBJ2-1; the D call may be TRBD1 or TRBD2 (5 bases each). CDR1 and CDR2 from the germline V gene are MNHEY and SMNVEV (reference sequence). Trimming removed 5 bases from V and 5 bases from J, with 10 bases in between. The CDR3 is 13 amino acids. The CDR3 nucleotides read TGTGCCAGCAGTCACGGGACGGACAATGAGCAGTTCTTC. This translates into CASSHGTDNEQFF.

The V gene is TRBV5-1, the J gene TRBJ2-1; TRBD1 aligns across 9 bases. This CDR3 region has 14 residues. Germline CDR1 and CDR2: SGHRS and YFSETQ. With 3 bases clipped from V and 6 bases from J, the junction kept 4 bases outside the gene matches. CDR3: CASSWGTGTNEQFF. The CDR3 DNA is TGCGCCAGCAGCTGGGGGACAGGGACCAATGAGCAGTTCTTC.

V and J are TRBV29-1 and TRBJ2-1; 8 nucleotides line up with TRBD2. This CDR3 comprises 13 residues. V shed 3 bases and J 8 bases; nucleotides not matched to a gene: 6. Germline CDR1 and CDR2: SQVTM and ANQGSEA. CDR3 sequence (DNA): TGCAGCGTTGATCGGGGGGGCGACTATGAGCAGTTCTTC. Residues: CSVDRGGDYEQFF.

The chain is built from TRBV7-2 and TRBJ2-3, with TRBD2 matching over 11 bases. This CDR3 contains 15 residues. V trimming: 5 bases; J trimming: 1 base; junction bases outside the gene matches: 2. Germline CDR1 reads SGHTA; CDR2 reads FQGNSA. The CDR3, as DNA: TGTGCCAGCAGCATGACTAGCGGGGGCACAGATACGCAGTATTTT. This codes for CASSMTSGGTDTQYF. The full variable domain, in which reference TRBV7-2 and TRBJ2-3 provide the parts outside the CDR3, is GAGVSQSPSNKVTEKGKDVELRCDPISGHTALYWYRQSLGQGLEFLIYFQGNSAPDKSGLPSDRFSAERTGGSVSTLTIQRTQQEDSAVYLCASSMTSGGTDTQYFGPGTRLTVL.

This clonotype was observed a handful of times. The genes are TRBV25-1 and TRBJ1-2, with D unclear. Germline loops: CDR1 MGHDK, CDR2 SYGVNS. Trimming cost V 2 bases and J 4 bases, with 8 bases left between them. This CDR3 has 13 residues. CDR3 in DNA: TGTGCCAGCAGTGAACCGCACTCCTATGGCTACACCTTC. This translates into CASSEPHSYGYTF.

CDR3 in DNA: TGTGCCATCAGTGTCGGGGGGGACTCCTACAATGAGCAGTTCTTC. Translation: CAISVGGDSYNEQFF. This chain uses TRBV10-3 with TRBJ2-1; 8 bases agree with TRBD2. Germline V lookup: CDR1 ENHRY, CDR2 SYGVKD. The trim removed 4 bases at V and 0 bases at J, leaving 2 bases unmatched. The CDR3 is 15 residues long.

This clonotype was observed at least ten times. The CDR3, as DNA: TGTGCCAGCATGCGGGGGGCCGCCTACGAGCAGTACTTC. Amino acids: CASMRGAAYEQYF. The chain uses TRBV6-2 or TRBV6-3 and TRBJ2-7; 8 nucleotides match TRBD2. There are 13 residues in the CDR3. Germline V CDR1 and CDR2: MNHEY, SVGEGT. After removal of 7 bases from V and 2 bases from J, the junction contained 4 bases not matched to a gene.

This clonotype was observed many times. This chain joins TRBV5-1 and TRBJ2-7; 7 nucleotides agree with TRBD1. This CDR3 region has 16 residues. CDR1 is SGHRS and CDR2 is YFSETQ in the germline V gene. After removal of 4 bases from V and 3 bases from J, the junction contained 13 bases not matched to a gene. CDR3 sequence: CASSPWPETGSYEQYF. For the CDR3, the DNA is TGCGCCAGCAGCCCATGGCCCGAGACAGGGAGCTACGAGCAGTACTTC.

The genes are TRBV20-1 and TRBJ1-1; D is possibly TRBD1 (5 bases). With 6 bases removed from V and 4 bases from J, the gap between germline ends came to 21 bases. This CDR3 is 15 amino acids long. In germline, CDR1 is DFQATT, CDR2 SNEGSKA (reference sequence). In DNA form, the CDR3 reads TGCAGTGCAAGTTCTGGCCGGGGGGTAGGCACTGAAGCTTTCTTT. Protein sequence: CSASSGRGVGTEAFF.

The chain is built from TRBV9 and TRBJ2-7, with TRBD2 matching 8 bases. The V gene's germline CDR1 is SGDLS and CDR2 YYNGEE. The CDR3 sequence is 14 residues long. The junction had 7 bases not matched to a gene; V was cut back by 3 bases and J by 5 bases. The CDR3 sequence: CASSGGGLAHEQYF. CDR3 in DNA: TGTGCCAGCAGCGGGGGCGGACTAGCCCACGAGCAGTACTTC.

The gene calls are TRBV15 and TRBJ1-4, with 7 bases lining up with TRBD1. CDR3 length: 15 residues. Germline trimming cut 3 bases from V and 7 bases from J; bases unmatched to any gene: 8. From germline, CDR1 is LNHNV and CDR2 YYDKDF (reference sequence). The CDR3 here is CATSSARGGVEKLFF. For the CDR3, the DNA is TGTGCCACCAGCAGTGCCAGGGGGGGCGTTGAAAAACTGTTTTTT.

This clonotype was detected a few times. The genes are TRBV20-1 and TRBJ2-1; D gene ambiguous. CDR1 is DFQATT and CDR2 is SNEGSKA in the germline V gene (reference sequence). Trimming shortened V by 0 bases and J by 3 bases, and 12 bases separated the two germline ends. CDR3 length: 15 amino acids. CDR3 residues: CSARDRSGFYNEQFF. The DNA of the CDR3 is TGCAGTGCTAGAGATCGTTCCGGGTTCTACAATGAGCAGTTCTTC.

The sample holds a few counts of this clonotype. J is TRBJ2-3 and V is TRBV20-1; D may be TRBD1 or TRBD2 (5 bases each). This CDR3 region has 14 residues. The ends were cut back, 3 bases at V and 0 bases at J, with 10 bases in the middle. Germline CDR1 is DFQATT and CDR2 is SNEGSKA (reference sequence). CDR3: CSARGVGSTDTQYF. CDR3 in DNA: TGCAGTGCTAGGGGGGTCGGGAGCACAGATACGCAGTATTTT.

This clonotype was seen a handful of times. DNA of the CDR3: TGTGCCAGCAGCCCCTTTTTAGGGGGCGAAGAGACCCAGTACTTC. Residues: CASSPFLGGEETQYF. The rearrangement uses TRBV11-2 and TRBJ2-5, with 7 bases lining up with TRBD1. The V gene end was trimmed by 5 bases and the J gene end by 3 bases; junction bases not matched to a gene: 9. Germline values: CDR1 SGHAT, CDR2 FQNNGV. This CDR3 spans 15 amino acids.

J is TRBJ1-2 and V is TRBV7-9; 9 bases are a match to TRBD1. The germline V gene has CDR1 SEHNR and CDR2 FQNEAQ (reference sequence). The V segment lost 1 base and the J segment 8 bases; nucleotides outside the gene matches: 8. The CDR3 contains 15 residues. Here the CDR3 DNA reads TGTGCCAGCAGCTTAGGGGACAGGGTCTCCTCCGGCTACACCTTC. Translated, it gives CASSLGDRVSSGYTF.

At least ten counts were recorded for this clonotype. The gene calls are TRBV20-1 and TRBJ1-2, with TRBD1 matching 8 bases. V dropped 0 bases and J dropped 8; count of bases not matched to a gene: 17. The CDR3 has 17 residues. Germline assignment: CDR1 DFQATT and CDR2 SNEGSKA (reference sequence). Here the CDR3 reads CSARDPFTSGTGQGYTF. In DNA, the CDR3 is TGCAGTGCTAGAGATCCGTTTACTTCCGGGACAGGACAGGGCTACACCTTC.

The rearrangement links TRBV3-1 to TRBJ2-3, with TRBD1 as a possible D gene (6 bases). Germline CDR1 is LGHDT and CDR2 is YNNKEL (reference sequence). The CDR3 covers 15 residues. Trimming shortened V by 1 base and J by 0 bases, and 8 bases separated the two germline ends. The CDR3 sequence: CASSQGDTSTDTQYF. The CDR3 DNA sequence: TGTGCCAGCAGCCAAGGGGACACTAGCACAGATACGCAGTATTTT.

The gene calls are TRBV28 and TRBJ2-4; D is ambiguous. Germline CDR1 and CDR2: MDHEN and SYDVKM. The CDR3 is 14 amino acids. The V end was cut by 8 bases, the J end by 0 bases, with 11 bases between. CDR3 loop: CASASTGAKNIQYF. CDR3 DNA: TGTGCCAGCGCCAGCACCGGAGCCAAAAACATTCAGTACTTC.

This chain joins TRBV20-1 and TRBJ2-2, with 10 bases aligning to TRBD1. V was clipped by 5 bases and J by 7 bases; unmatched bases: 7. CDR3 length equals 14 residues. CDR1 and CDR2 (germline): DFQATT, SNEGSKA (reference sequence). CDR3 sequence (DNA): TGCAGTGCTCCGACAGGGGGCAAGGTCGGGGAGCTGTTTTTT. Its protein is CSAPTGGKVGELFF.